This TCR beta chain emerged from a study of cytomegalovirus exposure and HLA in healthy donors. This clone was seen a handful of times. 13 Jbeta primers and 60 Vbeta primers were used for the PCR. TCRdb's table, derived via immunoSEQ multiplex PCR, lists solely in-frame clones and lacks some. This sample has approximately 150,000 clones, with under 90% found just once. The CDR3 extends over 15 amino acids. V trimming: 5 bases; J trimming: 4 bases; junction bases outside the gene matches: 9. Germline lookup yields CDR1 MNHEY and CDR2 SMNVEV (reference sequence). The chain uses TRBV27 and TRBJ1-2; 8 positions agree with TRBD1. The source of this sequence is a male donor in good health and CMV-seronegative. Material for sequencing was PBMCs. The CDR3 bases are TGTGCCAGCAGTCCACAGACAGGGGCTAGCTATGGCTACACCTTC. It specifies CASSPQTGASYGYTF.